This record concerns one T cell receptor beta chain sequence. The target antigen is unknown. Germline V gene sequence: CDR1 DFQATT, CDR2 SNEGSKA (reference sequence). Trimming removed 5 bases from V and 0 bases from J; junction bases left unmatched: 7. This CDR3 is 17 amino acids long. The entry originates in a study of T cells in Graves' hyperthyroidism and ophthalmopathy. Regarding the study as a whole: Peripheral blood also featured most of the thyroid clonotypes expanded above 0.001.

The source material, RNA transcripts, was used to amplify TCR beta CDR3 regions. The HTBI primer set was used in a first-round RT-PCR of the TCR CDR3. TCRdb fed the multiplex PCR reads into MiXCR, producing one record per CDR3 protein. In the table there are 500,000 to 650,000 distinct CDR3 sequences, approximately 14% of which are singletons. Hyperthyroidism patients were newly diagnosed, had disease duration under 2 months, and were aged 18 to 65 years. Orbital computed tomography, thyroid ultrasound, serum thyroxine and TRAb, and clinical symptoms together informed the diagnoses. The rearrangement uses TRBV20-1 and TRBJ2-1, with 13 bases lining up with TRBD2. The sample comprised blood. The receptor was isolated from a woman between 40 and 55 years old with Graves' hyperthyroidism. The CDR3 DNA reads as TGCAGTGCTCCGGGACTAGCGGGATCGAGCTCCTACAATGAGCAGTTCTTC. This translates into CSAPGLAGSSSYNEQFF.